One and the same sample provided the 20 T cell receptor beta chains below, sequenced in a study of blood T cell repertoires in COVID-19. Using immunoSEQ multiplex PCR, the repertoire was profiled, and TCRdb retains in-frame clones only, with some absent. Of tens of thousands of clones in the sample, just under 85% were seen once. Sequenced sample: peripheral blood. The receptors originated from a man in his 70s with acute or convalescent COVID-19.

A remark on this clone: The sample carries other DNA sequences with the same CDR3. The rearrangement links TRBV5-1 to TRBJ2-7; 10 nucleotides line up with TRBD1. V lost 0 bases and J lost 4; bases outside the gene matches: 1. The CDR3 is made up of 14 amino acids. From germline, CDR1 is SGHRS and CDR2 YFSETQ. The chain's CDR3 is CASSLGTGGYEQYF. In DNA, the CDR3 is TGCGCCAGCAGCTTGGGGACAGGGGGGTACGAGCAGTACTTC.

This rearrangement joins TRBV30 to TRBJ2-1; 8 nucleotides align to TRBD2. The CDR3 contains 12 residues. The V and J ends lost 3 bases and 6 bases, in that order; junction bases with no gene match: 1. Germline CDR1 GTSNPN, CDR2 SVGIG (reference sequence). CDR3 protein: CAWRRGGNEQFF. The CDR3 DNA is TGTGCCTGGAGACGGGGGGGCAATGAGCAGTTCTTC.

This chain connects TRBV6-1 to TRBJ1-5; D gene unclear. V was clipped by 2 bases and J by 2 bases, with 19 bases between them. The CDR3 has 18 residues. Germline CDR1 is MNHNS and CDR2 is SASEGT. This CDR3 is CASSELVGGGRGNQPQHF. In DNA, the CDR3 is TGTGCCAGCAGTGAATTGGTGGGAGGTGGGAGAGGCAATCAGCCCCAGCATTTT.

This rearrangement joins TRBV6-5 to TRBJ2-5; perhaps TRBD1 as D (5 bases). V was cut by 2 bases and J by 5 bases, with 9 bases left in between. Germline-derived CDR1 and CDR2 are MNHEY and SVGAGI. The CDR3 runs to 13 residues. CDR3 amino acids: CASSYPGMETQYF. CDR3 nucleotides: TGTGCCAGCAGTTACCCAGGGATGGAGACCCAGTACTTC.

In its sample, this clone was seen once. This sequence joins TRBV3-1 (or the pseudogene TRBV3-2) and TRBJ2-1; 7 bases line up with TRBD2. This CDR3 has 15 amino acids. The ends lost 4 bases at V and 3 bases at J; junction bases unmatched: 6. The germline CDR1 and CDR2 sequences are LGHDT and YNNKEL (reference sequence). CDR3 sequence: CASSRGGPDYNEQFF. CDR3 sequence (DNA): TGTGCCAGCAGCCGGGGGGGTCCGGACTACAATGAGCAGTTCTTC.

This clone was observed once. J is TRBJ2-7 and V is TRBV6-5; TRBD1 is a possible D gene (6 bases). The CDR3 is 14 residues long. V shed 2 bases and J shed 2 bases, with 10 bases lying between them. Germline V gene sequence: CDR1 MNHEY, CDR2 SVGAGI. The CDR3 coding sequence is TGTGCCAGCAGTTACACCAGGGGTACCTACGAGCAGTACTTC. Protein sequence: CASSYTRGTYEQYF.

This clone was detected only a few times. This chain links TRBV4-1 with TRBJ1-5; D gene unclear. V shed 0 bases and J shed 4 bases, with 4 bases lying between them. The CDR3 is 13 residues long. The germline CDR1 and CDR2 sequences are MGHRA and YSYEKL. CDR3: CASSQDRNQPQHF. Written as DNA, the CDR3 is TGCGCCAGCAGCCAAGACAGGAATCAGCCCCAGCATTTT.

In DNA form, the CDR3 reads TGTGCCAGCAGCCCGAGACCGGGACTAGCGGGGGAAAATGAGCAGTTCTTC. It codes for CASSPRPGLAGENEQFF. The gene calls are TRBV7-3 and TRBJ2-1; 14 positions match TRBD2. CDR1 and CDR2 from the germline V gene are SGHTA and FQGTGA. This CDR3 contains 17 residues. The V gene end was trimmed by 5 bases and the J gene end by 7 bases; junction bases not matched to a gene: 10.

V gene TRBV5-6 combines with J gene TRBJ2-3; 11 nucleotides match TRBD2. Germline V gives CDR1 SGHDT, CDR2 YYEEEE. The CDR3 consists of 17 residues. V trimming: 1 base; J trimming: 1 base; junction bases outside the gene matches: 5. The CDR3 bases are TGTGCCAGCAGCTTGAGGACTAGCGGGTCCGGCACAGATACGCAGTATTTT. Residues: CASSLRTSGSGTDTQYF.

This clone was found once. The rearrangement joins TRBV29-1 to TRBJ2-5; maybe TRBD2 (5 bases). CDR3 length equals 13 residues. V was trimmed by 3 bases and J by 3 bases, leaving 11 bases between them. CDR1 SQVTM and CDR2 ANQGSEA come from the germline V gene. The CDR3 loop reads CSVEGSGKETQYF. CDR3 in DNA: TGCAGCGTTGAGGGGAGTGGGAAAGAGACCCAGTACTTC.

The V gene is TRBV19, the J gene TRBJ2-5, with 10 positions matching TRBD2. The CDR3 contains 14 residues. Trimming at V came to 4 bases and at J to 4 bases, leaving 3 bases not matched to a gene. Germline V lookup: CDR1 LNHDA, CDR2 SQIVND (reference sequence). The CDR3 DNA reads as TGTGCCAGTAGTAACCAGCGGGGGGGAGAGACCCAGTACTTC. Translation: CASSNQRGGETQYF.

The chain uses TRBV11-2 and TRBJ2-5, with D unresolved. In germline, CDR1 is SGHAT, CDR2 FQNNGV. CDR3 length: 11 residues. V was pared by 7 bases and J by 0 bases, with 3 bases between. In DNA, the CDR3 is TGTGCCAGCACGGACCAAGAGACCCAGTACTTC. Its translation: CASTDQETQYF.

The CDR3 DNA reads as TGTGCCAGCAGCTTAAAAGTCGGCCAGGGGAAAGATACGCAGTATTTT. Amino acids: CASSLKVGQGKDTQYF. This rearrangement joins TRBV7-9 to TRBJ2-3; D may be TRBD1 (6 bases). The germline CDR1 and CDR2 sequences are SEHNR and FQNEAQ (reference sequence). The V end lost 2 bases, the J end lost 5 bases, and 17 bases lay between the germline ends. The CDR3 sequence is 16 residues long.

This chain's CDR3 is CASSPLGSGTRLNEQFF. The CDR3 coding sequence is TGCGCCAGCAGCCCCCTTGGTAGCGGGACTAGATTGAATGAGCAGTTCTTC. This sequence joins TRBV4-1 and TRBJ2-1; the match to TRBD2 covers 8 bases. J lost 7 bases, V lost 4 bases, and 15 bases had no gene match. The CDR3 runs 17 residues. The germline gives CDR1 MGHRA, CDR2 YSYEKL.

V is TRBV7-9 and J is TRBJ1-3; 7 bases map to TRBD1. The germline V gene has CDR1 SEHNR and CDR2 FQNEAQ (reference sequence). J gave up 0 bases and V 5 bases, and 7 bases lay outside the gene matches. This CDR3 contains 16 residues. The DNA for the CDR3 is TGTGCCAGCAGCGGTAGACAGGGCCTCTCTGGAAACACCATATATTTT. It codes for CASSGRQGLSGNTIYF.

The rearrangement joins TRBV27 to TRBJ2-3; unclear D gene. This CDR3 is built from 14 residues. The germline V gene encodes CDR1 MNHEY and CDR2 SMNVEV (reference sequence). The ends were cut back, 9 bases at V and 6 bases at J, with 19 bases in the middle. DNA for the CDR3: TGTGCCAGGAGCCTTCCGGGTCACACGGATACGCAGTATTTT. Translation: CARSLPGHTDTQYF.

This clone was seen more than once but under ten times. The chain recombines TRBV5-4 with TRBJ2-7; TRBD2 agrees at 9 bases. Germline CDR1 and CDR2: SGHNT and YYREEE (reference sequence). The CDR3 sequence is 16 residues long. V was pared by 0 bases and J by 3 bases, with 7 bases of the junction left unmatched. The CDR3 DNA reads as TGTGCCAGCAGCTTGGGCCTAGCGGGGAGTCTCTACGAGCAGTACTTC. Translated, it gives CASSLGLAGSLYEQYF. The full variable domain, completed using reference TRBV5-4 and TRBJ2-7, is ETGVTQSPTHLIKTRGQQVTLRCSSQSGHNTVSWYQQALGQGPQFIFQYYREEENGRGNFPPRFSGLQFPNYSSELNVNALELDDSALYLCASSLGLAGSLYEQYFGPGTRLTVT.

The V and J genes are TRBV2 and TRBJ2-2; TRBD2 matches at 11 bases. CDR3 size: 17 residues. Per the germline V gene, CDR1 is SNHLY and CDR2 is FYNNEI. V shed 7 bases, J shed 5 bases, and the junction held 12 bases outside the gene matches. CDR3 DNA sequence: TGTGCCAGCAACGGTGGTAGCGGGGGGGCCGTGACCGGGGAGCTGTTTTTT. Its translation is CASNGGSGGAVTGELFF.

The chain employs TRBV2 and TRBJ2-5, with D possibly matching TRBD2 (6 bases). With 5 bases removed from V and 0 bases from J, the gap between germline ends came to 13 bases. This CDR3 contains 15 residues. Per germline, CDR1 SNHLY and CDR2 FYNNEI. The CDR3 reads CASSPGTAYQETQYF. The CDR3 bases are TGTGCCAGCAGTCCCGGGACTGCGTACCAAGAGACCCAGTACTTC. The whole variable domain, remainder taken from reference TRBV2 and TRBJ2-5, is EPEVTQTPSHQVTQMGQEVILRCVPISNHLYFYWYRQILGQKVEFLVSFYNNEISEKSEIFDDQFSVERPDGSNFTLKIRSTKLEDSAMYFCASSPGTAYQETQYFGPGTRLLVL.

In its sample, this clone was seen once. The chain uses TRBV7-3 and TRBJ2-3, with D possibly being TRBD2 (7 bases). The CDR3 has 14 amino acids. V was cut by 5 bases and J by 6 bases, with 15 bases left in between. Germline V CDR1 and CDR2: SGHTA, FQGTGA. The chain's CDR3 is CASSLRGARDTQYF. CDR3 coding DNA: TGTGCCAGCAGCCTCCGGGGGGCTCGGGATACGCAGTATTTT.